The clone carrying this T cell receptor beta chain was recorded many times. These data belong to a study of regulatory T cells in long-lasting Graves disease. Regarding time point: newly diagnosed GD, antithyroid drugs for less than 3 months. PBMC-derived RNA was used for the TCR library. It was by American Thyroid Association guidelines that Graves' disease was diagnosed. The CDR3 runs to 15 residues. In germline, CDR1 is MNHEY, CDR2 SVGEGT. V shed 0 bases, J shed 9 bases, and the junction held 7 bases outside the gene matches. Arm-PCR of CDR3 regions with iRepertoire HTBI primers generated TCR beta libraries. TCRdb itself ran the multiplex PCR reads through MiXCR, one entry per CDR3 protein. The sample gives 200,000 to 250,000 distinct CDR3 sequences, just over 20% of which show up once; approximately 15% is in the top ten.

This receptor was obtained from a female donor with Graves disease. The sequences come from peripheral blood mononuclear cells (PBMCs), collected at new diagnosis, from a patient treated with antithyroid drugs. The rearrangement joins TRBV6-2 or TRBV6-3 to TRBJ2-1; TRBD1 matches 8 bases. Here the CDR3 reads CASSYSITGGGEQFF. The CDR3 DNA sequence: TGTGCCAGCAGTTACTCCATCACAGGGGGAGGTGAGCAGTTCTTC.